The T cell receptor (beta chain) under discussion was sequenced for a study of T-cell memory formation after mild COVID-19. General study points: Whereas later expanders leaned CD4+, clones contracting day 15 to 85 showed a balanced CD4/CD8 makeup.

Germline CDR1 LNHNV, CDR2 YYDKDF (reference sequence). The germline V and J ends were trimmed by 1 base and 1 base, with 17 bases remaining between them. This CDR3 spans 18 amino acids. A single record per CDR3 protein comes from TCRdb applying MiXCR to the 5' RACE reads. Of approximately 570,000 distinct CDR3 sequences in the sample, about a sixth are singletons; the top ten hold about 12%. This clonotype was seen more than once but under ten times. Antigen: not known. The TCR was taken from an adult woman who had mild COVID-19 (a few samples of this study predate the infection). Cell type and time point are not known. Sequencing input: PBMCs or a T cell subset sorted from them (not recorded which). This chain joins TRBV15 and TRBJ2-1, with a possible D match to TRBD2 (7 bases). The CDR3 DNA reads TGTGCCACCAGCAGAGGGGGGGGCAGCGGGAAGTCCTACAATGAGCAGTTCTTC. Translation gives CATSRGGGSGKSYNEQFF. Full variable domain (remainder filled in from reference TRBV15 and TRBJ2-1): DAMVIQNPRYQVTQFGKPVTLSCSQTLNHNVMYWYQQKSSQAPKLLFHYYDKDFNNEADTPDNFQSRRPNTSFCFLDIRSPGLGDTAMYLCATSRGGGSGKSYNEQFFGPGTRLTVL.